The 20 T cell receptor beta chains listed next were all sequenced from one sample in a study of CD8 T cells in Susac syndrome. RNA totalling about 0.45 to 1 ug underwent reverse transcription with random hexamers. TCRdb re-called the immunoSEQ multiplex PCR reads through MiXCR, storing one row per CDR3 protein. The sample includes about 180,000 distinct CDR3 sequences, around 94% of them seen just once. Source material: CD4+ T cells from PBMCs. Receptors were obtained from a human donor with Susac syndrome.

This clonotype was seen a single time. The chain carries TRBV20-1 and TRBJ2-5; 10 nucleotides line up with TRBD1. CDR3 size: 14 residues. Unmatched junction bases numbered 8, after V lost 6 bases and J lost 4 bases. Per the germline V gene, CDR1 is DFQATT and CDR2 is SNEGSKA (reference sequence). The CDR3 DNA follows: TGCAGTGCCTTTCGGACAGGGGGGGGAGAGACCCAGTACTTC. It specifies CSAFRTGGGETQYF.

The chain is built from TRBV6-5 and TRBJ1-2; a possible D gene is TRBD1 (6 bases). The V and J ends lost 2 bases and 8 bases respectively, with 24 bases between them. The germline V gene has CDR1 MNHEY and CDR2 SVGAGI. The CDR3 runs 17 residues. CDR3 sequence: CASSYRGGQGRLTGYTF. The CDR3 DNA sequence: TGTGCCAGCAGTTACAGGGGGGGGCAGGGGCGATTGACGGGCTACACCTTC.

This clonotype has only one observation. The rearrangement joins TRBV12-5 to TRBJ2-7; D is possibly TRBD2 (5 bases). Deletions cut 0 bases from V and 7 bases from J, with 10 bases between. This CDR3 spans 13 amino acids. Germline values: CDR1 LGHNT, CDR2 FRNRAP. As DNA, the CDR3 is TGTGCTAGTGGTTTGGTACGTCGGGAAGAGCAGTACTTC. It is translated as CASGLVRREEQYF.

The chain employs TRBV9 and TRBJ2-7, with D possibly being TRBD2 (6 bases). V lost 2 bases and J lost 0, with 12 bases in between. The CDR3 runs 15 residues. Germline lookup yields CDR1 SGDLS and CDR2 YYNGEE. The CDR3 region is CASSVAASDSYEQYF. The CDR3 DNA reads TGTGCCAGCAGCGTTGCAGCTAGCGACTCCTACGAGCAGTACTTC.

V is TRBV2 and J is TRBJ2-7, with 9 bases aligning to TRBD1. Germline CDR1 SNHLY, CDR2 FYNNEI. V was clipped by 1 base and J by 7 bases; unmatched bases: 8. This CDR3 is 15 amino acids long. The CDR3 loop reads CASSEDRGRLMEQYF. The CDR3 DNA sequence: TGTGCCAGCAGTGAAGACAGGGGGCGTCTTATGGAGCAGTACTTC.

The rearrangement uses TRBV6-5 and TRBJ2-1; D gene uncertain. Trimming left V 6 bases short and J 4 bases short, with 7 bases between. The germline V gene encodes CDR1 MNHEY and CDR2 SVGAGI. The CDR3 is made up of 12 amino acids. CDR3 sequence (DNA): TGTGCCAGCAGGCCCTCATACAATGAGCAGTTCTTC. As protein: CASRPSYNEQFF.

The chain is built from TRBV3-1 and TRBJ2-5, with D possibly being TRBD2 (5 bases). The CDR3 spans 13 residues. Germline CDR1 reads LGHDT; CDR2 reads YNNKEL (reference sequence). V gave up 1 base and J gave up 5 bases, with 8 bases separating them. The CDR3 region is CASSQGEMETQYF. The CDR3 bases are TGTGCCAGCAGCCAAGGGGAGATGGAGACCCAGTACTTC.

This chain uses TRBV12-3 or TRBV12-4 with TRBJ2-4; no clear D gene. V was pared by 5 bases and J by 0 bases, with 8 bases between. CDR3 length equals 14 residues. The CDR3 protein is CASSPPQAKNIQYF. The CDR3, as DNA: TGTGCCAGCAGTCCACCCCAAGCCAAAAACATTCAGTACTTC.

This chain uses TRBV14 with TRBJ2-1, with D unclear. Trimming took 3 bases from V and 7 from J, leaving 7 bases between them. Looked up from germline, CDR1 is SGHDN and CDR2 is FVKESK. The CDR3 has 12 amino acids. CDR3 region: CASSHLRNEQFF. CDR3 nucleotides: TGTGCCAGCAGCCACTTAAGGAATGAGCAGTTCTTC.

The chain has TRBV28 and TRBJ2-1, with D maybe TRBD2 (6 bases). This CDR3 region has 14 residues. The germline CDR1 and CDR2 sequences are MDHEN and SYDVKM. V was trimmed by 5 bases and J by 7 bases, leaving 15 bases between them. The CDR3 region is CASSGPRGANEQFF. CDR3 bases: TGTGCCAGCAGTGGGCCGCGCGGGGCTAATGAGCAGTTCTTC. Full variable domain (remainder filled in from reference TRBV28 and TRBJ2-1): DVKVTQSSRYLVKRTGEKVFLECVQDMDHENMFWYRQDPGLGLRLIYFSYDVKMKEKGDIPEGYSVSREKKERFSLILESASTNQTSMYLCASSGPRGANEQFFGPGTRLTVL.

V is TRBV25-1 and J is TRBJ2-7; TRBD1 matches 7 bases. The CDR3 length is 13 residues. From germline, CDR1 is MGHDK and CDR2 SYGVNS. The J segment lost 7 bases and the V segment lost 4 bases, leaving 7 bases of the junction unmatched. CDR3 DNA sequence: TGTGCCAGCAGTGTCGGACAGGCTCGGGAGCAGTACTTC. Protein product: CASSVGQAREQYF.

This clonotype was found once. CDR3 region: CASSLALGTDTQYF. CDR3 nucleotide sequence: TGCGCCAGCAGCTTGGCTCTAGGCACAGATACGCAGTATTTT. This chain connects TRBV5-1 to TRBJ2-3; D not resolved. Between the trimmed V and J ends, which lost 0 bases and 1 base, there was a span of 6 bases. The CDR3 contains 14 residues. Germline V gene sequence: CDR1 SGHRS, CDR2 YFSETQ.

The chain is built from TRBV30 and TRBJ1-1; D gene ambiguous. Germline V gene lookup returns CDR1 GTSNPN and CDR2 SVGIG (reference sequence). The length of the CDR3 is 13 residues. V lost 0 bases, J lost 3 bases, and 8 bases lay in between. The CDR3 nucleotides are TGTGCCTGGAGTGTACGTGGGGACACTGAAGCTTTCTTT. Protein product: CAWSVRGDTEAFF.

The rearrangement joins TRBV12-3 or TRBV12-4 to TRBJ1-5; 8 nucleotides align to TRBD1. V dropped 6 bases and J dropped 12; count of bases not matched to a gene: 13. This CDR3 region has 14 residues. Here the CDR3 reads CASRSPGTGEIQHF. Here the CDR3 DNA reads TGTGCCAGCAGATCCCCCGGGACAGGCGAAATCCAGCATTTT.

The rearrangement joins TRBV5-6 to TRBJ2-3; TRBD2 aligns across 8 bases. V was pared by 0 bases and J by 3 bases, with 6 bases of the junction left unmatched. The V gene's germline CDR1 is SGHDT and CDR2 YYEEEE. The CDR3 totals 16 residues. The CDR3 here is CASSLVGTRRTDTQYF. Here the CDR3 DNA reads TGTGCCAGCAGCTTGGTCGGGACTAGAAGGACAGATACGCAGTATTTT. Supplemented by reference TRBV5-6 and TRBJ2-3, the full variable domain reads DAGVTQSPTHLIKTRGQQVTLRCSPKSGHDTVSWYQQALGQGPQFIFQYYEEEERQRGNFPDRFSGHQFPNYSSELNVNALLLGDSALYLCASSLVGTRRTDTQYFGPGTRLTVL.

This chain links TRBV29-1 with TRBJ2-2, with 8 nucleotides matching TRBD1. The V gene's germline CDR1 is SQVTM and CDR2 ANQGSEA. The CDR3 loop spans 14 amino acids. The junction had 2 bases not matched to a gene; V was cut back by 1 base and J by 4 bases. CDR3 amino acids: CSVEGDRRTGELFF. In DNA, the CDR3 is TGCAGCGTTGAAGGGGACAGGCGCACCGGGGAGCTGTTTTTT.

The chain carries TRBV3-1 and TRBJ1-1; 8 bases agree with TRBD1. With 2 bases clipped from V and 3 bases from J, the junction kept 5 bases outside the gene matches. This CDR3 is 15 amino acids long. CDR1 is LGHDT and CDR2 is YNNKEL in the germline V gene (reference sequence). CDR3 sequence reads: CASSQPDRGYTEAFF. The CDR3 DNA is TGTGCCAGCAGCCAACCTGACAGGGGATACACTGAAGCTTTCTTT.

V and J are TRBV18 and TRBJ2-3; D is possibly TRBD1 or TRBD2 (6 bases each). CDR1 and CDR2 (germline): KGHSH, LQKENI. V dropped 3 bases and J dropped 8 bases, with 18 bases sitting between them. This CDR3 contains 15 residues. The CDR3 loop is CASSPGGPSSGTQYF. The CDR3 coding sequence is TGTGCCAGCTCACCTGGGGGGCCCTCAAGTGGTACGCAGTATTTT.

The chain carries TRBV27 and TRBJ2-5; D gene ambiguous. Per germline, CDR1 MNHEY and CDR2 SMNVEV (reference sequence). Trimming pared 4 bases from V and 0 bases from J, leaving 9 bases between. This CDR3 spans 14 amino acids. CDR3 residues: CASSSNGYQETQYF. CDR3 DNA: TGTGCCAGCAGTTCTAATGGCTACCAAGAGACCCAGTACTTC.

V and J are TRBV29-1 and TRBJ2-2; maybe TRBD2 (6 bases). This CDR3 is 15 amino acids long. Trimming removed 4 bases from V and 4 bases from J, with 16 bases in between. Germline CDR1 and CDR2: SQVTM and ANQGSEA. CDR3 DNA sequence: TGCAGCGTTGGGAATCCGGCGGGGTTCACCGGGGAGCTGTTTTTT. It is translated as CSVGNPAGFTGELFF.